The source of this T cell receptor (beta chain) is a study of T cell responses to AZD1222 COVID-19 vaccine. Germline CDR1 reads GTSNPN; CDR2 reads SVGIG (reference sequence). Trimming took 0 bases from V and 1 from J, leaving 7 bases between them. The CDR3 length is 14 residues. Sequenced by immunoSEQ multiplex PCR; TCRdb stores in-frame clones only, minus some. This table has hundreds of thousands of clones, under 95% appearing once. The sample in question was peripheral blood, obtained on day 0 of MenACWY control vaccination. This sequence originates from an adult in good health. This chain uses TRBV30 with TRBJ1-3; D remains ambiguous. The CDR3 DNA is TGTGCCTGGAGTGTCTCGAAGTCTGGAAACACCATATATTTT. Residues: CAWSVSKSGNTIYF. Using reference TRBV30 and TRBJ1-3 for the parts outside the CDR3, the full variable domain is SQTIHQWPATLVQPVGSPLSLECTVEGTSNPNLYWYRQAAGRGLQLLFYSVGIGQISSEVPQNLSASRPQDRQFILSSKKLLLSDSGFYLCAWSVSKSGNTIYFGEGSWLTVV.